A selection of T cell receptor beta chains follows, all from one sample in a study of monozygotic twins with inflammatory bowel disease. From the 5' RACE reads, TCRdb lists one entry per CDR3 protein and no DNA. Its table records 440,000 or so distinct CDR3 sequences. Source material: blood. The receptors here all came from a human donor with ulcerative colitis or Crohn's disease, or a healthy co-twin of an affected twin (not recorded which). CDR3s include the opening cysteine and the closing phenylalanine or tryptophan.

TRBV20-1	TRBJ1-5	CSARGSLISNQPQHF
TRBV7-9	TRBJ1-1	CASSPRPGTGRNTEAFF
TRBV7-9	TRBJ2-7	CASSSPEASGTAYEQYF
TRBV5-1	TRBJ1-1	CASSLRQSGTTEAFF
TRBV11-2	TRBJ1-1	CASSLDAVTDTGSEAFF
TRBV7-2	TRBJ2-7	CASSLDGGGVPYEQYF
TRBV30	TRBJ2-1	CAWRGGSSEGEQFF
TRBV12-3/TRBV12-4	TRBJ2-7	CASSLGAVVRPHEQYF
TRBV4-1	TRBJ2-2	CASSTGVQIGELFF
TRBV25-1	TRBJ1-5	CASSEFKGTGPQHF
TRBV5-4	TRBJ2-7	CASSGGGSNYEQYF
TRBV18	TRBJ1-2	CASSPAVGQGNNGYTF
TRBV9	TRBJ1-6	CASSLDRVRSPLHF
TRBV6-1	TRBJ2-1	CASSQGGGTGFYNEQFF
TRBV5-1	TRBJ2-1	CASSPLTSSTEQFF
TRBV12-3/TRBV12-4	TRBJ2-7	CASSLSSESYEQYF
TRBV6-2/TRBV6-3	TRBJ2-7	CASSYVGNPQFEQYF
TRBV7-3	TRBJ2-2	CASSSGLAGNTGELFF
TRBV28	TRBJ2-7	CASSFPPRLAGARSYEQYF
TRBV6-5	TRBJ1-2	CASSYRDRGITF
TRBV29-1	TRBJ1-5	CSVAQGPDQPQHF
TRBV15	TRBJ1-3	CATSRGGTGSSGNTIYF
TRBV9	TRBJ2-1	CASSVAPGDGSEQFF
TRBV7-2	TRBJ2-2	CASSLVDNTGELFF
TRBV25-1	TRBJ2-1	CASSVRAREQFF
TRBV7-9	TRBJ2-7	CASSPRTSGVYEQYF
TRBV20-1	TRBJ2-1	CSAGTSGYNNEQFF
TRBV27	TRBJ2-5	CASTLPMTRRVQETQYF
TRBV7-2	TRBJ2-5	CASRSRQGAFETQYF
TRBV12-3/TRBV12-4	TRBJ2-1	CASSFGWQETHNEQFF
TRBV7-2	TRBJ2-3	CASVTYTGGDTQYF
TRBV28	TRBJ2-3	CASSLPGLPSDTQYF
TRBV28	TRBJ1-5	CASSHYLGKTVNQPQHF
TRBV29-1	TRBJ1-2	CSVPVFVNYGYTF
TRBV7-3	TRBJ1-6	CASSLDSNSPLHF
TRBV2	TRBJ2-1	CASSTLGNEQFF
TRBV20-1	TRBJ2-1	CSATPSGGFDNEQFF
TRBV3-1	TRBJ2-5	CASSRLPVYQETQYF
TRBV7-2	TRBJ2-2	CASSMAWFRDTGELFF
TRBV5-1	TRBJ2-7	CASTRDRGYEQYF
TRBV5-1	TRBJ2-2	CASSPWGVNTGELFF
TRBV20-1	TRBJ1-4	CSASPVLLPRDRTTNEKLFF
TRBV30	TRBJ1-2	CAWNRGLNYGYTF
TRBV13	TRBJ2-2	CASSFPGTTPTGELFF
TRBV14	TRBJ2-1	CASSVRMREQQFF
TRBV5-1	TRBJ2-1	CASSDQGARHEQFF